The next 8 T cell receptor beta chains were all read from a single sample in a study of cytomegalovirus exposure and HLA in healthy donors. The PCR made use of 60 Vbeta and 13 Jbeta primers. Assay: immunoSEQ multiplex PCR; the TCRdb copy retains only in-frame clones and omits some. The sample includes over 75,000 clones, around 79% of them seen just once. Sequencing was carried out using PBMCs. These receptors were obtained from a female donor in good health and CMV-seronegative.

This sequence joins TRBV5-6 and TRBJ2-1; 8 nucleotides line up with TRBD1. Looked up from germline, CDR1 is SGHDT and CDR2 is YYEEEE. V was pared by 4 bases and J by 5 bases, with 14 bases of the junction left unmatched. This CDR3 is built from 17 residues. CDR3 in DNA: TGTGCCAGCAGCCCGCCGGAAACCCGGGACAGGAACAATGAGCAGTTCTTC. Translated: CASSPPETRDRNNEQFF.

This clone was seen once. The chain combines TRBV6-1 with TRBJ2-2; 16 bases fit TRBD2. CDR3 length equals 15 residues. Germline V gene lookup returns CDR1 MNHNS and CDR2 SASEGT. V lost 6 bases to trimming and J lost 6 bases; unmatched junction nucleotides: 1. The CDR3 coding sequence is TGTGCCAGCAGGGGACTAGCGGGAGGGCCCGGGGAGCTGTTTTTT. Encoded protein: CASRGLAGGPGELFF.

The chain recombines TRBV2 with TRBJ2-3; D gene unclear. The germline V gene has CDR1 SNHLY and CDR2 FYNNEI. Trimming pared 5 bases from V and 6 bases from J, leaving 6 bases between. The CDR3 runs 11 residues. The CDR3 spells CASSPTDTQYF. CDR3 nucleotide sequence: TGTGCCAGCAGTCCTACTGATACGCAGTATTTT.

This chain's CDR3 is CASAIQAVEQFF. The CDR3, as DNA: TGTGCCAGCGCTATACAGGCAGTTGAGCAGTTCTTC. The chain employs TRBV7-8 and TRBJ2-1, with D maybe TRBD1 (5 bases). V lost 8 bases, J lost 9 bases, and 14 bases lay in between. Germline V gives CDR1 SGHVS, CDR2 FQNEAQ. The CDR3 totals 12 residues. The full variable domain, its missing parts supplied by reference TRBV7-8 and TRBJ2-1, is GAGVSQSPRYKVAKRGQDVALRCDPISGHVSLFWYQQALGQGPEFLTYFQNEAQLDKSGLPSDRFFAERPEGSVSTLKIQRTQQEDSAVYLCASAIQAVEQFFGPGTRLTVL.

The chain has TRBV18 and TRBJ2-1; TRBD1 matches at 7 bases. Germline values: CDR1 KGHSH, CDR2 LQKENI. The CDR3 totals 13 residues. Unmatched junction bases numbered 5, after V lost 4 bases and J lost 8 bases. CDR3 bases: TGTGCCAGCTCACTACGACAGGGTGATGAGCAGTTCTTC. Translating it yields CASSLRQGDEQFF.

The chain uses TRBV27 and TRBJ1-1; tentative D call: TRBD1 (6 bases). Germline V gene lookup returns CDR1 MNHEY and CDR2 SMNVEV (reference sequence). The CDR3 has 13 residues. V dropped 10 bases and J dropped 4 bases, with 16 bases sitting between them. CDR3 sequence (DNA): TGTGCCACCCTGACAGGCGGCGGCACTGAAGCTTTCTTT. Residues: CATLTGGGTEAFF.

The chain couples TRBV28 to TRBJ1-2; 7 bases are shared with TRBD1. This CDR3 has 15 residues. The V and J ends lost 1 base and 10 bases, in that order; junction bases with no gene match: 12. Germline lookup yields CDR1 MDHEN and CDR2 SYDVKM. CDR3 amino acids: CASSLSVRGTQDYTF. The CDR3, as DNA: TGTGCCAGCAGTTTATCGGTCAGGGGGACCCAAGACTACACCTTC.

V usage is TRBV10-2 and J usage is TRBJ1-4, with 8 positions matching TRBD1. V was clipped by 4 bases and J by 3 bases; unmatched bases: 10. Germline CDR1 and CDR2: WSHSY and SAAADI. The CDR3 runs 17 residues. The CDR3 here is CASSGDTDRASNEKLFF. The CDR3 nucleotides are TGCGCCAGCAGTGGTGACACGGACAGGGCGTCTAATGAAAAACTGTTTTTT.